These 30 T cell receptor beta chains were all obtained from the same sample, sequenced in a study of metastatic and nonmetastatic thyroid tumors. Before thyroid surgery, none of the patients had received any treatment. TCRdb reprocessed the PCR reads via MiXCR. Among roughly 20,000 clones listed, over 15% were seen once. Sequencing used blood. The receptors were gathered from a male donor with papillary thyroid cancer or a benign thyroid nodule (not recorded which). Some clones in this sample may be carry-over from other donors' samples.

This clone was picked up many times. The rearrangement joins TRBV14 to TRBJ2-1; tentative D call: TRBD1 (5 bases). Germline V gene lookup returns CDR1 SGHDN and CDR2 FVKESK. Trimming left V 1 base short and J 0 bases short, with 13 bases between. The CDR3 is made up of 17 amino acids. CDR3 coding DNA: TGTGCCAGCAGCCAAGGATGGGCAGGGTACTCCTACAATGAGCAGTTCTTC. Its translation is CASSQGWAGYSYNEQFF.

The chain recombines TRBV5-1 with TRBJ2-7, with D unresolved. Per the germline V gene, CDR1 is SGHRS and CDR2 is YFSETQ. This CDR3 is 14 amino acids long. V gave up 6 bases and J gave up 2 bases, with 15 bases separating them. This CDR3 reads CASIPWAVPYEQYF. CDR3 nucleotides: TGCGCCAGCATCCCGTGGGCAGTGCCCTACGAGCAGTACTTC.

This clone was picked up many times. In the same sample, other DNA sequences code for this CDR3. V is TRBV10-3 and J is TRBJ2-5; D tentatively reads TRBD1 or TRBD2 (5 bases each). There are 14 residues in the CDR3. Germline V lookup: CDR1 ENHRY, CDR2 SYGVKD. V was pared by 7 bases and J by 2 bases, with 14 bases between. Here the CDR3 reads CAIKGQGEQETQYF. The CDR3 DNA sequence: TGTGCCATCAAAGGACAAGGGGAGCAAGAGACCCAGTACTTC.

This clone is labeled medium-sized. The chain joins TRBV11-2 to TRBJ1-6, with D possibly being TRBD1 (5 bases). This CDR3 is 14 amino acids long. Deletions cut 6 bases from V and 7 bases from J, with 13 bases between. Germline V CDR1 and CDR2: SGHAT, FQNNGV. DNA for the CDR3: TGTGCCAGCAGGCCGATAGGGGCCAATTCACCCCTCCACTTT. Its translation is CASRPIGANSPLHF.

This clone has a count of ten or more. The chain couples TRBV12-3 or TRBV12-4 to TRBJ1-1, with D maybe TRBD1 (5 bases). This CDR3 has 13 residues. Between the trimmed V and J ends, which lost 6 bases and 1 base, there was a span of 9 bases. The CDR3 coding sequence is TGTGCCAGCAGCCCAACAGGGAACACTGAAGCTTTCTTT. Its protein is CASSPTGNTEAFF.

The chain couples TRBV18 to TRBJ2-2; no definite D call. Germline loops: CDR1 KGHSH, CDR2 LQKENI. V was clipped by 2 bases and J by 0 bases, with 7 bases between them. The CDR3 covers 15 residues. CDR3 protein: CASSPSRSNTGELFF. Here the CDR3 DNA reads TGTGCCAGCTCACCATCCAGGTCGAACACCGGGGAGCTGTTTTTT.

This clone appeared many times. The CDR3 region has the DNA TGTGCCAGCAGCCCAAATTCGTACCGAGATAGTACAGATACGCAGTATTTT. Translating gives CASSPNSYRDSTDTQYF. This chain joins TRBV12-3 or TRBV12-4 and TRBJ2-3, with D unresolved. This CDR3 contains 17 residues. Trimming took 6 bases from V and 3 from J, leaving 22 bases between them.

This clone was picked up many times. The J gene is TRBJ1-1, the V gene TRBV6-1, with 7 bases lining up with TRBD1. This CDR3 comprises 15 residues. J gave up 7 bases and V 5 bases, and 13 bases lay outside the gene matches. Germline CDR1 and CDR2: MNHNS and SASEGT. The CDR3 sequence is CASSPTPDRAFEAFF. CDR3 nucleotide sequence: TGTGCCAGCAGTCCAACCCCCGACAGGGCTTTTGAAGCTTTCTTT.

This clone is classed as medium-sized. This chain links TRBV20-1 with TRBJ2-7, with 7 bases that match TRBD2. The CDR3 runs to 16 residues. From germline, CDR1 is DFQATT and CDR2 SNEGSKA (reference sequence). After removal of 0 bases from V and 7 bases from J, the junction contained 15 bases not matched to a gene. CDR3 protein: CSARDHQGLVGIEQYF. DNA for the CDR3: TGCAGTGCTAGAGATCATCAAGGACTAGTCGGAATTGAGCAGTACTTC.

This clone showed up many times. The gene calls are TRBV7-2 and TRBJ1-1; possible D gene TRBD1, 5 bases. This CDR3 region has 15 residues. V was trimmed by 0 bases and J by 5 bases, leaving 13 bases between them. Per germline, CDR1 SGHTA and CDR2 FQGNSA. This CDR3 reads CASSLAAGLGTEAFF. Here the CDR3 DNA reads TGTGCCAGCAGCTTAGCCGCAGGGCTGGGGACTGAAGCTTTCTTT.

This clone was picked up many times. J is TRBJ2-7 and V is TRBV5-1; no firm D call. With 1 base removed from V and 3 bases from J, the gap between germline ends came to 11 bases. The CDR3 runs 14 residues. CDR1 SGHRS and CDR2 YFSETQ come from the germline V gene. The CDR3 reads CASSLSGSYYEQYF. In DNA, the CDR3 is TGCGCCAGCAGCTTGAGTGGCAGTTACTACGAGCAGTACTTC.

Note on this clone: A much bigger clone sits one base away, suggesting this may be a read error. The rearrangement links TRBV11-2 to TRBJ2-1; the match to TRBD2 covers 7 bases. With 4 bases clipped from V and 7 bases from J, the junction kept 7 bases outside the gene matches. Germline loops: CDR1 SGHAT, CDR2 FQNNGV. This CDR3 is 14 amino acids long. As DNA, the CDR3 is TGTGCCAGCAGCTCTCTAGCGGTGAGGAATGAGCAGTTCTTC. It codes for CASSSLAVRNEQFF.

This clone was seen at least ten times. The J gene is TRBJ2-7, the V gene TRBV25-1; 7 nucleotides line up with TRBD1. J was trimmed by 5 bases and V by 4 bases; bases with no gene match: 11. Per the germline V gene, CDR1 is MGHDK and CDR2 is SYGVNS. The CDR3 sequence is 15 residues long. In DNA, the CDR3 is TGTGCCAGCAGTGGAACCGGGACAGTCGGTGACGAGCAGTACTTC. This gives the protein CASSGTGTVGDEQYF.

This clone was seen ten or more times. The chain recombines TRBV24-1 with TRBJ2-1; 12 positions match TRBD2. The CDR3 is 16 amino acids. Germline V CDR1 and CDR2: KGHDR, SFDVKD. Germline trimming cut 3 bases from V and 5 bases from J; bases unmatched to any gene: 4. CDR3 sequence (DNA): TGTGCCACCAGTGATATAGGACTAGCGGGGAACAATGAGCAGTTCTTC. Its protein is CATSDIGLAGNNEQFF.

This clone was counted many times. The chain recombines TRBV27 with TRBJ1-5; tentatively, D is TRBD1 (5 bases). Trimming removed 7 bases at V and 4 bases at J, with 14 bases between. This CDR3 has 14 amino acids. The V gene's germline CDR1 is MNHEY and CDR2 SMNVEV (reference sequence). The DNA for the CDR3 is TGTGCCAGCACATTAAGGGACCCGAATCAGCCCCAGCATTTT. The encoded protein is CASTLRDPNQPQHF.

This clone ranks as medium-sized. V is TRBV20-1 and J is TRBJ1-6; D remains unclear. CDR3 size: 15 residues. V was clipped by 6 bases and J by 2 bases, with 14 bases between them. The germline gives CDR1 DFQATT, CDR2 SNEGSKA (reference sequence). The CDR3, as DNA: TGCAGTGCAAGACTGGACGGAACCTATAATTCACCCCTCCACTTT. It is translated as CSARLDGTYNSPLHF.

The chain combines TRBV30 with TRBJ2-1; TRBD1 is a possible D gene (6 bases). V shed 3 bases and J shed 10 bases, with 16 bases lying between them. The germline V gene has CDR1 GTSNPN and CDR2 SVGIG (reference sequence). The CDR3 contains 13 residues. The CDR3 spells CAWSSYFDREQFF. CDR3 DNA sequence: TGTGCCTGGAGCAGTTACTTTGACAGGGAGCAGTTCTTC.

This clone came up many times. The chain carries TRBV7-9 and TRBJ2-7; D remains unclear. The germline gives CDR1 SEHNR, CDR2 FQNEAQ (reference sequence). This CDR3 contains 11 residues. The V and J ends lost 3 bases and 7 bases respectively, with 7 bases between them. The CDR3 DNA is TGTGCCAGCAGCTTCAACCGGGAGCAGTACTTC. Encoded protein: CASSFNREQYF.

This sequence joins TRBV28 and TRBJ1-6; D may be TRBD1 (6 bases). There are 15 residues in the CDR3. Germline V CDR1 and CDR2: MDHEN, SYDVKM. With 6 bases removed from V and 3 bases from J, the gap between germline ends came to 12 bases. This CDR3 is CASRRQEIYNSPLHF. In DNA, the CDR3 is TGTGCCAGCAGACGACAGGAGATCTATAATTCACCCCTCCACTTT.

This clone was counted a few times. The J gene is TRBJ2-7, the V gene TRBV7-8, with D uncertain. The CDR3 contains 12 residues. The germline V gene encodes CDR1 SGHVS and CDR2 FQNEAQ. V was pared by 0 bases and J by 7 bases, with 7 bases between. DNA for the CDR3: TGTGCCAGCAGCTTAGCGACTTGGGAGCAGTACTTC. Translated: CASSLATWEQYF.

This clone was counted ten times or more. Written as DNA, the CDR3 is TGTGCCAGCAGTTTGAACAGGGGAATATATGGCTACACCTTC. It specifies CASSLNRGIYGYTF. This chain joins TRBV12-3 or TRBV12-4 and TRBJ1-2; TRBD1 matches 7 bases. The V gene end was trimmed by 3 bases and the J gene end by 5 bases; junction bases not matched to a gene: 6. The CDR3 is made up of 14 amino acids.

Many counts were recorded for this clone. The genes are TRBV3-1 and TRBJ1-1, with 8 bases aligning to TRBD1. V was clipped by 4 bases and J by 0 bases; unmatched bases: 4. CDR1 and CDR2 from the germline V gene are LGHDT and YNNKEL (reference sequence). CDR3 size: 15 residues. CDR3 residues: CASSRQGLVNTEAFF. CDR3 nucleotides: TGTGCCAGCAGCCGACAGGGGTTGGTGAACACTGAAGCTTTCTTT. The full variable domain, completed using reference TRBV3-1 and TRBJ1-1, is DTAVSQTPKYLVTQMGNDKSIKCEQNLGHDTMYWYKQDSKKFLKIMFSYNNKELIINETVPNRFSPKSPDKAHLNLHINSLELGDSAVYFCASSRQGLVNTEAFFGQGTRLTVV.

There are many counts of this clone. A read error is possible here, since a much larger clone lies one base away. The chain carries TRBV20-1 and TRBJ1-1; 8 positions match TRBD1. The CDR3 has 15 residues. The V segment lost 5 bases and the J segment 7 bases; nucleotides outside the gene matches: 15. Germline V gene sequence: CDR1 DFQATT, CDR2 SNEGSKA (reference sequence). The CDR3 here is CSACSPQGQVIEAFF. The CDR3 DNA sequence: TGCAGTGCTTGCTCGCCCCAGGGACAGGTAATTGAAGCTTTCTTT.

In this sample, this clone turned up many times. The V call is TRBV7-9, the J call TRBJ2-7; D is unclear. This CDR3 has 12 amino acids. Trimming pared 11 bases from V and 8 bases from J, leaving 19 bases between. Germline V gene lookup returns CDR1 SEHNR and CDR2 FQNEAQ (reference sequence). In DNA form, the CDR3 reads TGTGCCCAGTCCGGATTTATGGGTCAGCAGTACTTC. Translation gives CAQSGFMGQQYF.

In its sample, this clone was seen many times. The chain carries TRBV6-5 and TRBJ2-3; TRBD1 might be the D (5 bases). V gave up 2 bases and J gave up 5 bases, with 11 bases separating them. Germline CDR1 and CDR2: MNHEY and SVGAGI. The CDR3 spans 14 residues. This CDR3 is CASSYGQGVDTQYF. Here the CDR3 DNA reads TGTGCCAGCAGTTACGGGCAGGGCGTAGATACGCAGTATTTT.

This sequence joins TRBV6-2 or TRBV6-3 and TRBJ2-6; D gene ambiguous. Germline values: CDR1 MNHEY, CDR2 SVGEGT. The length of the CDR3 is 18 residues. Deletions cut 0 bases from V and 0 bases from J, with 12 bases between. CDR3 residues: CASSYSNTAGSGANVLTF. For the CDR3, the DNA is TGTGCCAGCAGTTACTCGAATACAGCCGGCTCTGGGGCCAACGTCCTGACTTTC.

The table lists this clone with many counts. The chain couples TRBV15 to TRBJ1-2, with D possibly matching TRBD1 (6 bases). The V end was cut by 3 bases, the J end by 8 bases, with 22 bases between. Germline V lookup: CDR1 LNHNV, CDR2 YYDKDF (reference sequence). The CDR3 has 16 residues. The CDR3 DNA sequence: TGTGCCACCAGCAGGACCCTAGAATACACAGGGAAAGGCTACACCTTC. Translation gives CATSRTLEYTGKGYTF.

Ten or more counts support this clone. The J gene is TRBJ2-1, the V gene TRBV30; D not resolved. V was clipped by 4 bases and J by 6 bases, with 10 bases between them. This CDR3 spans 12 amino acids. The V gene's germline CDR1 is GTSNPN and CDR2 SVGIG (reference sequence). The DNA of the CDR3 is TGTGCCTGGAAAGTATGGGGCAATGAGCAGTTCTTC. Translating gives CAWKVWGNEQFF.

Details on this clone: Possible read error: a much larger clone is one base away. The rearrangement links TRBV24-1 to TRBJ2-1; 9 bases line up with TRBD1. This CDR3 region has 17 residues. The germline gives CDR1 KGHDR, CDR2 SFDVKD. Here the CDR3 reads CATSDFGQGPGYNGQFF. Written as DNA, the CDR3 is TGTGCCACCAGTGATTTTGGACAGGGGCCGGGCTACAATGGGCAGTTCTTC.

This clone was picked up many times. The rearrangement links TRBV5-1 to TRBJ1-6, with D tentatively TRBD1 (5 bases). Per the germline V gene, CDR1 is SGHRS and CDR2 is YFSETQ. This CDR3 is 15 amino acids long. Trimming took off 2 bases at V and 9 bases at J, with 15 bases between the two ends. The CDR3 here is CASSFQTTGVSPLHF. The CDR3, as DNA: TGCGCCAGCAGCTTCCAGACGACGGGGGTTTCACCCCTCCACTTT.